The 17 T cell receptor beta chains reported below all come from one sample, sequenced in a study of Ad26.COV2.S vaccination and SARS-CoV-2 variants. Documented treatment: roughly 20 received Ad26.COV2.S at low or high dose, single or two shots; several received placebo; per-sample allocation not given. Repertoires come from day 63 after the first vaccine or placebo injection. TCRdb keeps only in-frame clones here, not all; method: immunoSEQ multiplex PCR. The data contain about 420,000 clones, 88% of them singletons. The source was peripheral blood, collected in a trial of Ad26.COV2.S vaccine versus placebo. These receptor sequences come from a person between 18 and 65 years old who received the Ad26.COV2.S COVID-19 vaccine or a placebo.

This chain joins TRBV3-1 (or the pseudogene TRBV3-2) and TRBJ1-3, with D perhaps TRBD1 (5 bases). Trimming cost V 1 base and J 8 bases, with 15 bases left between them. The CDR3 runs 15 residues. CDR1 LGHDT and CDR2 YNNKEL come from the germline V gene (reference sequence). The CDR3: CASSQVHGGGYTIYF. The CDR3 DNA sequence: TGTGCCAGCAGCCAAGTTCACGGGGGTGGGTACACCATATATTTT.

This clone has only a few counts. CDR3 bases: TGTGCCAGCACCGACGGAATCTACGAGCAGTACTTC. Translation gives CASTDGIYEQYF. The J gene is TRBJ2-7, the V gene TRBV28; D not resolved. There are 12 residues in the CDR3. The germline CDR1 and CDR2 sequences are MDHEN and SYDVKM. The ends were cut back, 7 bases at V and 3 bases at J, with 10 bases in the middle.

The V gene is TRBV28, the J gene TRBJ1-6, with a tentative D call TRBD1 (5 bases). Germline loops: CDR1 MDHEN, CDR2 SYDVKM. The germline V and J ends were trimmed by 7 bases and 10 bases, with 17 bases remaining between them. CDR3 length: 14 amino acids. The CDR3 reads CASNPPRVLSPLHF. The CDR3 coding sequence is TGTGCCAGCAACCCTCCCAGGGTTCTATCACCCCTCCACTTT.

About this clone: This same CDR3 is encoded by further DNA sequences in the sample. V usage is TRBV7-2 and J usage is TRBJ1-5; the D is unclear. V was shortened by 4 bases and J by 1 base, with 5 bases between the two germline ends. Germline CDR1 SGHTA, CDR2 FQGNSA. The CDR3 is 13 amino acids. The CDR3 loop reads CASSSDSNQPQHF. The CDR3 DNA sequence: TGTGCCAGCAGCTCGGACAGCAATCAGCCCCAGCATTTT.

There are a few counts of this clone. The J gene is TRBJ2-7, the V gene TRBV30; tentatively, D is TRBD2 (5 bases). The ends were cut back, 5 bases at V and 0 bases at J, with 5 bases in the middle. The CDR3 is made up of 11 amino acids. From germline, CDR1 is GTSNPN and CDR2 SVGIG (reference sequence). The CDR3 sequence is CAWGSSYEQYF. In nucleotides, the CDR3 is TGTGCCTGGGGGAGCTCCTACGAGCAGTACTTC. Supplemented by reference TRBV30 and TRBJ2-7, the full variable domain reads SQTIHQWPATLVQPVGSPLSLECTVEGTSNPNLYWYRQAAGRGLQLLFYSVGIGQISSEVPQNLSASRPQDRQFILSSKKLLLSDSGFYLCAWGSSYEQYFGPGTRLTVT.

The chain employs TRBV11-2 and TRBJ2-1; 9 bases match TRBD2. The CDR3 sequence is 15 residues long. The germline gives CDR1 SGHAT, CDR2 FQNNGV. V shed 3 bases, J shed 5 bases, and the junction held 5 bases outside the gene matches. The CDR3: CASSFERGDNNEQFF. The CDR3 bases are TGTGCCAGCAGCTTCGAGCGGGGGGACAACAATGAGCAGTTCTTC.

The V and J genes are TRBV9 and TRBJ2-3, with D possibly being TRBD1 (6 bases). This CDR3 comprises 16 residues. Trimming cost V 2 bases and J 0 bases, with 13 bases left between them. CDR1 and CDR2 (germline): SGDLS, YYNGEE. The CDR3 sequence: CASSVNDRSSTDTQYF. CDR3 coding DNA: TGTGCCAGCAGCGTGAACGACAGGTCTAGCACAGATACGCAGTATTTT.

The chain uses TRBV7-9 and TRBJ2-7; possibly TRBD2 for D (6 bases). The CDR3 loop spans 13 amino acids. CDR1 and CDR2 from the germline V gene are SEHNR and FQNEAQ (reference sequence). Between the trimmed V and J ends, which lost 4 bases and 6 bases, there was a span of 13 bases. The CDR3 reads CASSSGTGGEQYF. CDR3 nucleotide sequence: TGTGCCAGCAGCTCCGGGACTGGGGGCGAGCAGTACTTC.

This chain connects TRBV30 to TRBJ2-1; 7 nucleotides line up with TRBD1. From germline, CDR1 is GTSNPN and CDR2 SVGIG (reference sequence). V gave up 2 bases and J gave up 10 bases; unmatched junction bases: 2. The CDR3 contains 11 residues. In DNA form, the CDR3 reads TGTGCCTGGAGTCCGGGACAGGAGCAGTTCTTC. It codes for CAWSPGQEQFF.

The V and J genes are TRBV6-5 and TRBJ1-2; D gene ambiguous. Germline V gives CDR1 MNHEY, CDR2 SVGAGI. The CDR3 contains 13 residues. Trimming took off 5 bases at V and 2 bases at J, with 9 bases between the two ends. The CDR3 sequence: CASSRSRNYGYTF. CDR3 coding DNA: TGTGCCAGCAGTCGCTCGCGAAACTATGGCTACACCTTC.

The chain is built from TRBV29-1 and TRBJ2-7; TRBD2 aligns across 8 bases. CDR1 is SQVTM, CDR2 ANQGSEA, per germline. The length of the CDR3 is 15 residues. V lost 4 bases and J lost 3; bases outside the gene matches: 11. The CDR3 sequence: CSVVSGRGGLYEQYF. CDR3 nucleotides: TGCAGCGTTGTCAGTGGGCGCGGGGGGCTCTACGAGCAGTACTTC.

The rearrangement uses TRBV19 and TRBJ2-7; D is uncertain. The germline CDR1 and CDR2 sequences are LNHDA and SQIVND (reference sequence). The V end was cut by 7 bases, the J end by 1 base, with 11 bases between. The CDR3 length is 13 residues. Written as DNA, the CDR3 is TGTGCCAGTACTAGAACAGATTCCTACGAGCAGTACTTC. Protein sequence: CASTRTDSYEQYF.

The chain carries TRBV3-1 (or the pseudogene TRBV3-2) and TRBJ1-4; 7 nucleotides line up with TRBD1. Unmatched junction bases numbered 7, after V lost 0 bases and J lost 6 bases. In germline, CDR1 is LGHDT, CDR2 YNNKEL (reference sequence). The length of the CDR3 is 16 residues. The CDR3 DNA sequence: TGTGCCAGCAGCCAAGAGGTCGACAGGGCCCATGAAAAACTGTTTTTT. It is translated as CASSQEVDRAHEKLFF.

This rearrangement joins TRBV18 to TRBJ2-3, with TRBD1 matching over 7 bases. Germline-derived CDR1 and CDR2 are KGHSH and LQKENI. J lost 6 bases, V lost 1 base, and 4 bases had no gene match. This CDR3 contains 14 residues. CDR3 amino acids: CASSPQRQGDTQYF. The DNA for the CDR3 is TGTGCCAGCTCACCACAAAGACAGGGCGATACGCAGTATTTT.

The gene calls are TRBV7-2 and TRBJ2-3; D unclear. V was pared by 0 bases and J by 0 bases, with 10 bases between. The CDR3 consists of 16 residues. CDR1 SGHTA and CDR2 FQGNSA come from the germline V gene. The CDR3 protein is CASSLAGQTSTDTQYF. DNA for the CDR3: TGTGCCAGCAGCTTAGCAGGGCAAACTAGCACAGATACGCAGTATTTT.

This sequence joins TRBV18 and TRBJ2-6, with TRBD1 matching 7 bases. J gave up 0 bases and V 0 bases, and 11 bases lay outside the gene matches. Germline lookup yields CDR1 KGHSH and CDR2 LQKENI. The CDR3 has 20 amino acids. The CDR3 is CASSPPKTGQITSGANVLTF. The CDR3 nucleotides are TGTGCCAGCTCACCACCTAAAACGGGACAGATTACCTCTGGGGCCAACGTCCTGACTTTC.

The CDR3 coding sequence is TGTGCCAGCAGCTTGTTTTCAGATACGCAGTATTTT. It encodes CASSLFSDTQYF. The chain uses TRBV5-4 and TRBJ2-3; D call uncertain. The CDR3 sequence is 12 residues long. The ends were cut back, 1 base at V and 4 bases at J, with 4 bases in the middle. Germline V gene lookup returns CDR1 SGHNT and CDR2 YYREEE (reference sequence).